The following is a T cell receptor (beta chain) sequence with its context. From the 5' RACE reads, TCRdb called clonotypes with MiXCR, one entry per CDR3 protein. The top ten clones hold around 12% of a sample with under 200,000 distinct CDR3 sequences, around 30% of them seen once. This record comes from a study of T-cell memory formation after mild COVID-19. The CDR3 is 15 amino acids. Germline CDR1 and CDR2: ENHRY and SYGVKD. The trim removed 8 bases at V and 2 bases at J, leaving 10 bases unmatched. The chain links TRBV10-3 to TRBJ2-3; 7 nucleotides align to TRBD2. The sequenced sample was PBMCs or a T cell subset sorted from them (not recorded which). The sequence derives from an adult woman who had mild COVID-19 (a few samples of this study predate the infection). Cell type and time point are not known. CDR3 in DNA: TGTGCCATCGGGAGGGGAGAGGGGACCACAGATACGCAGTATTTT. Its protein product is CAIGRGEGTTDTQYF.